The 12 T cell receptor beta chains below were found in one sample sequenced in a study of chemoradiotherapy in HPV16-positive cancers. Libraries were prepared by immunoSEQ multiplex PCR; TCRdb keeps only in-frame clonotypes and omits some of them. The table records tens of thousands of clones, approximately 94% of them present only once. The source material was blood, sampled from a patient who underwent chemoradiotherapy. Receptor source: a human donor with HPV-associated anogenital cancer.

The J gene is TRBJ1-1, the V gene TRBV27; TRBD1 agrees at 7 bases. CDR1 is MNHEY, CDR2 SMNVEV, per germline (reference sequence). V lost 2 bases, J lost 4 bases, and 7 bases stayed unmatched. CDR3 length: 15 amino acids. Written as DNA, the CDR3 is TGTGCCAGCAGTTTAGTACAGGGGATTGGCACTGAAGCTTTCTTT. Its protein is CASSLVQGIGTEAFF.

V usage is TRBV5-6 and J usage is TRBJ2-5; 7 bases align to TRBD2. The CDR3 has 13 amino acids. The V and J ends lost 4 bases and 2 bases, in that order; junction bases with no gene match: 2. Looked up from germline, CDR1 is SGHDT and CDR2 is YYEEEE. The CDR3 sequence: CASSPGLQETQYF. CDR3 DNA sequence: TGTGCCAGCAGCCCGGGACTACAAGAGACCCAGTACTTC. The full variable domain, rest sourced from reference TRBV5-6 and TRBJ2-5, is DAGVTQSPTHLIKTRGQQVTLRCSPKSGHDTVSWYQQALGQGPQFIFQYYEEEERQRGNFPDRFSGHQFPNYSSELNVNALLLGDSALYLCASSPGLQETQYFGPGTRLLVL.

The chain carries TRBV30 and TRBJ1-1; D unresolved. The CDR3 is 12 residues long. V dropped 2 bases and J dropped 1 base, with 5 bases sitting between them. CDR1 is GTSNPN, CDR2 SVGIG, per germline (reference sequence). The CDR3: CAWSRKNTEAFF. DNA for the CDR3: TGTGCCTGGAGTAGGAAGAACACTGAAGCTTTCTTT. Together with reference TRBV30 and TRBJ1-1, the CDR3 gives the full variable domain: SQTIHQWPATLVQPVGSPLSLECTVEGTSNPNLYWYRQAAGRGLQLLFYSVGIGQISSEVPQNLSASRPQDRQFILSSKKLLLSDSGFYLCAWSRKNTEAFFGQGTRLTVV.

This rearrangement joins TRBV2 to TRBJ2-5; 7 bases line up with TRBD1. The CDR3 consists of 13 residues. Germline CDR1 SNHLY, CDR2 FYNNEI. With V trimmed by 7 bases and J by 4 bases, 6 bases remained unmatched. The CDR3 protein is CASTGTVGETQYF. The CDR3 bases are TGTGCCAGCACCGGGACAGTGGGAGAGACCCAGTACTTC.

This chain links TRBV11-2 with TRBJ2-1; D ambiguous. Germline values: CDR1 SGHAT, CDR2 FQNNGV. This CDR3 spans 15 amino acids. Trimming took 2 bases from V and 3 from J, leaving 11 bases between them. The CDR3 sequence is CASSLLGIGYNEQFF. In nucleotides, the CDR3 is TGTGCCAGCAGCTTATTAGGAATAGGCTACAATGAGCAGTTCTTC. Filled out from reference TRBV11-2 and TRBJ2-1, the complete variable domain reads EAGVAQSPRYKIIEKRQSVAFWCNPISGHATLYWYQQILGQGPKLLIQFQNNGVVDDSQLPKDRFSAERLKGVDSTLKIQPAKLEDSAVYLCASSLLGIGYNEQFFGPGTRLTVL.

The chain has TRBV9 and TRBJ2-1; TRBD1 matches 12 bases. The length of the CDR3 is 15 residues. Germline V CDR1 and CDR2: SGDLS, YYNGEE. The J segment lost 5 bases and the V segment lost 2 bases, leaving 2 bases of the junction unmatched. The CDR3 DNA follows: TGTGCCAGCAGCGTTCGGGACAGGGGGCACAATGAGCAGTTCTTC. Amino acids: CASSVRDRGHNEQFF.

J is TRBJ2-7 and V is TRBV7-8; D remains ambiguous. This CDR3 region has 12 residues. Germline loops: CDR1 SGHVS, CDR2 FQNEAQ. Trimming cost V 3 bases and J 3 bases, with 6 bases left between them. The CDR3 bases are TGTGCCAGCAGCTTCCCGGGCTACGAGCAGTACTTC. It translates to CASSFPGYEQYF.

This chain's CDR3 is CASSFASGKGQYF. In DNA, the CDR3 is TGTGCCAGCAGTTTTGCTAGCGGGAAGGGGCAGTACTTC. This chain joins TRBV28 and TRBJ2-7; the match to TRBD2 covers 9 bases. The CDR3 contains 13 residues. Germline CDR1 is MDHEN and CDR2 is SYDVKM. V gave up 3 bases and J gave up 9 bases; unmatched junction bases: 6.

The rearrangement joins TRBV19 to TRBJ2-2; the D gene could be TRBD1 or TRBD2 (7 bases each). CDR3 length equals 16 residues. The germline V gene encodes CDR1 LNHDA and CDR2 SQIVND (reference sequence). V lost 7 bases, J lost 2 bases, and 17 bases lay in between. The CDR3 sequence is CASTTQGGYNTGELFF. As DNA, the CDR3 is TGTGCCAGTACAACCCAGGGGGGGTATAACACCGGGGAGCTGTTTTTT.

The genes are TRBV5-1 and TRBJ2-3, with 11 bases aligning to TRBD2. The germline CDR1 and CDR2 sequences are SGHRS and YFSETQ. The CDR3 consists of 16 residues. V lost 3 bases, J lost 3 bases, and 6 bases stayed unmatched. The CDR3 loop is CASSSVLAGGTDTQYF. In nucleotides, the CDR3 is TGCGCCAGCAGCTCGGTCCTAGCGGGAGGTACAGATACGCAGTATTTT. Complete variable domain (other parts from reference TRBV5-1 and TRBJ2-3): KAGVTQTPRYLIKTRGQQVTLSCSPISGHRSVSWYQQTPGQGLQFLFEYFSETQRNKGNFPGRFSGRQFSNSRSEMNVSTLELGDSALYLCASSSVLAGGTDTQYFGPGTRLTVL.

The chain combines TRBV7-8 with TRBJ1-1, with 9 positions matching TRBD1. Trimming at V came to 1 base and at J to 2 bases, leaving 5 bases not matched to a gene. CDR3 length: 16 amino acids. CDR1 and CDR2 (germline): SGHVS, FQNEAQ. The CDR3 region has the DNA TGTGCCAGCAGCTTAGGGACAGGGGCTTTCAACACTGAAGCTTTCTTT. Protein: CASSLGTGAFNTEAFF.

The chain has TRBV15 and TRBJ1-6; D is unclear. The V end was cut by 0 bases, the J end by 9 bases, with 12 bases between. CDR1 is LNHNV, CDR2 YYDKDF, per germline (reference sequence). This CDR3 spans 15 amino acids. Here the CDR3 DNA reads TGTGCCACCAGCAGAGATAAGGGTATTGTTTCACCCCTCCACTTT. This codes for CATSRDKGIVSPLHF.